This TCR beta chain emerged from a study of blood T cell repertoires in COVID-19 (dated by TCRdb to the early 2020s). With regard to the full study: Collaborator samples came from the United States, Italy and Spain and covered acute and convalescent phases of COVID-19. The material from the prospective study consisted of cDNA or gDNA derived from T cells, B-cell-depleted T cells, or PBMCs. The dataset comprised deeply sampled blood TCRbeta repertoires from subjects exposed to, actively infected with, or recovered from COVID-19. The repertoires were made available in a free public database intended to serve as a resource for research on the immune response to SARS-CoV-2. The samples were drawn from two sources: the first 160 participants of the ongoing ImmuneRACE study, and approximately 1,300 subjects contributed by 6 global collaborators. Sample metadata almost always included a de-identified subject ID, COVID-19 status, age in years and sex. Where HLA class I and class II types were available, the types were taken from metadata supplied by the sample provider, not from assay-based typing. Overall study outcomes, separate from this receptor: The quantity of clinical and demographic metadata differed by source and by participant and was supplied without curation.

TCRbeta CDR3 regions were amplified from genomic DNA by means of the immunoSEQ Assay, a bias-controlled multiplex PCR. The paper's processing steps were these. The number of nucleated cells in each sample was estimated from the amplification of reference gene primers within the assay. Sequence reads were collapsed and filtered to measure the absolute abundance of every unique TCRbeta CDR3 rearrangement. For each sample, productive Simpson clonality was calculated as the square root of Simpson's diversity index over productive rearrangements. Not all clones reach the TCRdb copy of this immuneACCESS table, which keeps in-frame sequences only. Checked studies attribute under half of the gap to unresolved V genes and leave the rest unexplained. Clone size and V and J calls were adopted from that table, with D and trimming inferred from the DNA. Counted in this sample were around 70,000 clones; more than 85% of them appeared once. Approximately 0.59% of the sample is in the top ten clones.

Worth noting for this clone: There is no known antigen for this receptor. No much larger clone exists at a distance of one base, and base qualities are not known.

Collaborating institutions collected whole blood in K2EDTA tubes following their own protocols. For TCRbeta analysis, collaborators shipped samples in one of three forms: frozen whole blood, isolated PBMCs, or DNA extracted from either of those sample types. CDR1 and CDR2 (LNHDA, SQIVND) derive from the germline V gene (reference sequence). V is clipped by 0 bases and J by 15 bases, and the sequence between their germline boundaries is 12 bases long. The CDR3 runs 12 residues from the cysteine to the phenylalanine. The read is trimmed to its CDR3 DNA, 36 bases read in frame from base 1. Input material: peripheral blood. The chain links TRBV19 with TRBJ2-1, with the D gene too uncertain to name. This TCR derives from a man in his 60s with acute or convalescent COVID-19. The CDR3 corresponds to CASSIDRFHRFF. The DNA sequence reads TGTGCCAGTAGTATAGATCGGTTTCACCGGTTCTTC.